This TCR beta chain emerged from a study of T cell responses to AZD1222 COVID-19 vaccine. The study, taken as a whole, reports: Distributed over spike, vaccine-associated CD4 TCRs predominated at 160-218 and 743-854. Donors were mostly white British, more females; clonal diversity possibly underestimated. Baseline antibody screening turned up just six or seven seropositive AZD1222 recipients. Close to half of spike-specific TCRs reportedly recognize unmutated variant regions.

Libraries were prepared by immunoSEQ multiplex PCR; TCRdb keeps only in-frame clonotypes and omits some of them. The table has roughly 150,000 clones, 70% to 90% seen once; the top ten hold 3% to 4%. This CDR3 has 14 residues. The germline gives CDR1 MNHEY, CDR2 SVGAGI. Trimming pared 6 bases from V and 0 bases from J, leaving 8 bases between. Comments on this clone: What it recognizes is unknown.

The rearrangement joins TRBV6-5 to TRBJ1-4; D gene unclear. The receptor comes from an adult who received the AZD1222 COVID-19 vaccine. Sequenced here: peripheral blood, sampled 28 days after the second AZD1222 dose. CDR3 region: CASRGTATNEKLFF. CDR3 sequence (DNA): TGTGCCAGCAGGGGAACGGCAACTAATGAAAAACTGTTTTTT.